This T cell receptor beta chain was observed in a study of blood T cells in healthy people across ages. This clonotype was detected many times. V was cut by 9 bases and J by 0 bases, with 12 bases left in between. This CDR3 contains 14 residues. PCR was performed a second time for roughly 7 to 11 cycles using a sample-barcoded 5' primer and a J-beta primer mix. TCRdb re-derived calls from the 5' RACE reads in MiXCR, one entry per CDR3 protein. The repertoire has more than 900,000 distinct CDR3 sequences, 25% to 35% of them found once; the top ten carry about a tenth. These data were likewise used in another study, on T cells of mothers and their children.

The chain has TRBV12-3 or TRBV12-4 and TRBJ2-1, with no clear D. This TCR was sampled from a woman between 40 and 50 years old in good health. Sequencing input: blood. The CDR3 region is CASSRASSYNEQFF. CDR3 bases: TGTGCCAGTAGCCGGGCGAGCTCCTACAATGAGCAGTTCTTC.